This TCR beta chain was sequenced for a study of CXCR3-negative and CXCR3-positive naive CD8 T cells. The germline V gene encodes CDR1 MDHEN and CDR2 SYDVKM. CDR3 length equals 15 residues. The study made its TRB cDNA libraries by 5' RACE, adding UMI labels. From its re-call of the 5' RACE reads, TCRdb lists each CDR3 protein once, without DNA. This repertoire includes around 150,000 distinct CDR3 sequences. With regard to this clonotype: Its specificity is unknown.

Study observations and caveats: Against CXCR3-negative naive cells, CXCR3-positive naive cells showed more hydrophobic TRB CDR3s.

The CD45RO-CCR7+CD27+CD95- phenotype denoted naive CD8+ T cells. Sequenced input: naive CXCR3+ CD8+ T cells from blood. Regarding subset: CD45RO-CCR7+CD27+CD95- naive CD8+ T cells expressing CXCR3 (TNR3+). The receptor comes from a human donor in good health. Some clones in this sample may be carry-over from other donors' samples. The genes are TRBV28 and TRBJ2-7; TCRdb proposes TRBD2, but this gene call is untestable without DNA. The CDR3 sequence: CASRKGTSGSGEQYF.